This T cell receptor beta chain appears in the sequencing data of a study of CD8 T cells in Susac syndrome. The CDR3 loop spans 18 amino acids. CDR1 and CDR2 from the germline V gene are KGHDR and SFDVKD. V was shortened by 10 bases and J by 0 bases, with 27 bases between the two germline ends. Random hexamers primed reverse transcription of about 0.45 to 1 ug RNA. One entry per CDR3 protein, called by TCRdb with MiXCR from the immunoSEQ multiplex PCR reads. Here the sample spans roughly 200,000 distinct CDR3 sequences, about 94% being singletons. The sequencing sample was made of CD4+ T cells from PBMCs. This chain uses TRBV24-1 with TRBJ2-7; D possibly corresponds to TRBD2 (6 bases). The source of this sequence is a human donor with multiple sclerosis. The CDR3 nucleotides are TGTGCCACGGATGGCGGGGTTCCGAGCCCGAAGAGCTCCTACGAGCAGTACTTC. Translating it yields CATDGGVPSPKSSYEQYF.